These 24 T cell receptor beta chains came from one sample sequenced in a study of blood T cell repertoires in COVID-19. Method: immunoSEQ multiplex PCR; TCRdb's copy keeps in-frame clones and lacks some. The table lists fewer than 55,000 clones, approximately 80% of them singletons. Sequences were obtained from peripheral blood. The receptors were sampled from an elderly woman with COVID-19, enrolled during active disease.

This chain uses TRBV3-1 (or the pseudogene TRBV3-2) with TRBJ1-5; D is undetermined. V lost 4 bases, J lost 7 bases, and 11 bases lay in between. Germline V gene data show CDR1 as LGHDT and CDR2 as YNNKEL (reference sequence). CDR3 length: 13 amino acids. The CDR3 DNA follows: TGTGCCAGCAGCCTAAATCTCGGGCAGCCCCAGCATTTT. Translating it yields CASSLNLGQPQHF.

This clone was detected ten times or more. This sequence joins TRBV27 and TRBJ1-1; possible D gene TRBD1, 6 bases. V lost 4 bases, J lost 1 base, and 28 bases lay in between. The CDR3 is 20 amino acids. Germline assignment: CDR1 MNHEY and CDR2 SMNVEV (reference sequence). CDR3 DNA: TGTGCCAGCAGTTCCGCGTACTTGGCCAATACAGGGTCTTGGAACACTGAAGCTTTCTTT. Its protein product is CASSSAYLANTGSWNTEAFF.

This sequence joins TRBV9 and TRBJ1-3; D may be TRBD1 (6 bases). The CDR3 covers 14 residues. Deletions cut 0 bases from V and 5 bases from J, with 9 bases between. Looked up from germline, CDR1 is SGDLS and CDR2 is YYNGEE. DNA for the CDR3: TGTGCCAGCAGCGTAGACGGGACAAGAAACACCATATATTTT. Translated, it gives CASSVDGTRNTIYF.

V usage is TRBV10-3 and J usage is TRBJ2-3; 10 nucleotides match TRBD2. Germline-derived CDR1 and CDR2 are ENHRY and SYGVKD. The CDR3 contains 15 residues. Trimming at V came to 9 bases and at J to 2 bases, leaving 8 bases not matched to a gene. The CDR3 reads CAISSGRATTDTQYF. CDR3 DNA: TGTGCCATTTCAAGCGGGAGGGCGACCACAGATACGCAGTATTTT.

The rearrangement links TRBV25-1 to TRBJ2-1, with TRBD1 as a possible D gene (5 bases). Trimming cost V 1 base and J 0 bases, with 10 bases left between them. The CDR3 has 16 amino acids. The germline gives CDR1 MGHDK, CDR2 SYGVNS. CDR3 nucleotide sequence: TGTGCCAGCAGTGAATGGGGCGGATCCTCCTACAATGAGCAGTTCTTC. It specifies CASSEWGGSSYNEQFF.

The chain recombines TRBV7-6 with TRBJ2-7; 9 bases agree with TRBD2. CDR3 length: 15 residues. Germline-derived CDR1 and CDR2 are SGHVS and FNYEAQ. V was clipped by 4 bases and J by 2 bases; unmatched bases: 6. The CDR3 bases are TGTGCCAGCAGCTCGGGCGGGGGGGGAACCTACGAGCAGTACTTC. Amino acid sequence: CASSSGGGGTYEQYF.

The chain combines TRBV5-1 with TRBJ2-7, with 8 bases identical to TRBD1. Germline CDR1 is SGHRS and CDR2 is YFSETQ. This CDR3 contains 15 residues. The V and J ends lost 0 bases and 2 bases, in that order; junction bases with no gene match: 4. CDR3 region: CASSLGQGIAYEQYF. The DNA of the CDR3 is TGCGCCAGCAGCTTGGGACAGGGGATCGCCTACGAGCAGTACTTC. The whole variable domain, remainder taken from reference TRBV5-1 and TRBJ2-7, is KAGVTQTPRYLIKTRGQQVTLSCSPISGHRSVSWYQQTPGQGLQFLFEYFSETQRNKGNFPGRFSGRQFSNSRSEMNVSTLELGDSALYLCASSLGQGIAYEQYFGPGTRLTVT.

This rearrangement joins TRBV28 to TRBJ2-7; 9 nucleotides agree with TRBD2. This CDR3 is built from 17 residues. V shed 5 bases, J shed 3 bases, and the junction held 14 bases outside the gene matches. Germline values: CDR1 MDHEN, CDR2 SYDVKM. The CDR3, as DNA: TGTGCCAGCAGTCTTAAGGGGTGGCGGGAGGGAGACTACGAGCAGTACTTC. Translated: CASSLKGWREGDYEQYF.

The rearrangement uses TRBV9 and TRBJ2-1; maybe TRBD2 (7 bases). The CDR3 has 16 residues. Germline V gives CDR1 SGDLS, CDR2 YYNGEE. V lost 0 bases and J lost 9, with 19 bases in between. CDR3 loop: CASSVGSGGGTSEQFF. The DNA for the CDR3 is TGTGCCAGCAGCGTAGGGTCGGGAGGAGGGACAAGTGAGCAGTTCTTC.

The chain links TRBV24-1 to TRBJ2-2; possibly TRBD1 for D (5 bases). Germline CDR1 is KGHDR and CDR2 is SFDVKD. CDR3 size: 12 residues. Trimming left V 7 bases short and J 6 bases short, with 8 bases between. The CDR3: CATSQGSGELFF. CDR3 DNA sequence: TGTGCCACCAGCCAGGGCTCCGGGGAGCTGTTTTTT.

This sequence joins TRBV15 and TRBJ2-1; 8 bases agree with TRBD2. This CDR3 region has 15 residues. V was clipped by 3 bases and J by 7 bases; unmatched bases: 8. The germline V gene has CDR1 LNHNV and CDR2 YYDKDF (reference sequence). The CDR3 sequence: CATSSGASGQNEQFF. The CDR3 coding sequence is TGTGCCACCAGCAGTGGTGCTAGCGGGCAAAATGAGCAGTTCTTC.

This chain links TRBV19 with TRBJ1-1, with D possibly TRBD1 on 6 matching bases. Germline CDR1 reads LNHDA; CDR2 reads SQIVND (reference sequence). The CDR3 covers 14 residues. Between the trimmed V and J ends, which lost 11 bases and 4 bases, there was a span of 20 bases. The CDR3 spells CASKGRGLGTEAFF. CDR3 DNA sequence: TGTGCCTCCAAAGGGCGGGGGCTCGGCACTGAAGCTTTCTTT.

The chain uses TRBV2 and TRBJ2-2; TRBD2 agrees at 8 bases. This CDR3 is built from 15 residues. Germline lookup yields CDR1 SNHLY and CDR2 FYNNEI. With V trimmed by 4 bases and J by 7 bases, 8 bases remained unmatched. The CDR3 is CASSAEAGAVGELFF. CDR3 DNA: TGTGCCAGCAGTGCTGAAGCGGGAGCGGTCGGGGAGCTGTTTTTT.

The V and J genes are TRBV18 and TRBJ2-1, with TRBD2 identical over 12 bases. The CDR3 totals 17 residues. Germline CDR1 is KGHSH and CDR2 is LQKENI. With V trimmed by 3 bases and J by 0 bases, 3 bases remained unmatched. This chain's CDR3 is CASSPGTSGFSYNEQFF. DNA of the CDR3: TGTGCCAGCTCACCTGGGACTAGCGGGTTCTCCTACAATGAGCAGTTCTTC. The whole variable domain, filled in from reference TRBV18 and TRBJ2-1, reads NAGVMQNPRHLVRRRGQEARLRCSPMKGHSHVYWYRQLPEEGLKFMVYLQKENIIDESGMPKERFSAEFPKEGPSILRIQQVVRGDSAAYFCASSPGTSGFSYNEQFFGPGTRLTVL.

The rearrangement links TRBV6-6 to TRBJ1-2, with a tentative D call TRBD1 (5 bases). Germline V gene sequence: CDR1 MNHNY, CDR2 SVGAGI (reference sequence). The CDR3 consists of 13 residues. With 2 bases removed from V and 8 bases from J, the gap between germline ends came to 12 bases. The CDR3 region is CASSYQAGKGYTF. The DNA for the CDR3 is TGTGCCAGCAGTTACCAGGCAGGGAAAGGCTACACCTTC.

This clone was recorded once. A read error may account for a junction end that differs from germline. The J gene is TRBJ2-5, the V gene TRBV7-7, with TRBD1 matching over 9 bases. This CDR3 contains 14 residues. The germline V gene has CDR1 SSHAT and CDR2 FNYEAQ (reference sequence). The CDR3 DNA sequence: TGTGCTAGCAGTTTAACAGGGGGCAGGGAGACCCAGTACTTC. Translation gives CASSLTGGRETQYF. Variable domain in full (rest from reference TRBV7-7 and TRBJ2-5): GAGVSQSPRYKVTKRGQDVTLRCDPISSHATLYWYQQALGQGPEFLTYFNYEAQPDKSGLPSDRFSAERPEGSISTLTIQRTEQRDSAMYRCASSLTGGRETQYFGPGTRLLVL.

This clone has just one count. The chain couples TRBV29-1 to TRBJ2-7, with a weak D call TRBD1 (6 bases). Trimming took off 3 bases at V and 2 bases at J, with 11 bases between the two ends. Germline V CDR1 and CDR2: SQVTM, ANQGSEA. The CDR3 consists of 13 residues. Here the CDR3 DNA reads TGCAGCGTTGATTTTGGGGACACCTACGAGCAGTACTTC. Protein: CSVDFGDTYEQYF.

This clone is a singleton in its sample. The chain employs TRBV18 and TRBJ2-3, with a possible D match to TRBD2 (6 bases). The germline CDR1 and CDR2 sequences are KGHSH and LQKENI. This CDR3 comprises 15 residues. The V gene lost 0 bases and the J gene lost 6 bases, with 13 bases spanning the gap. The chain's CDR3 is CASSPPMGGDDTQYF. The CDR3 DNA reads TGTGCCAGCTCACCACCGATGGGGGGAGACGATACGCAGTATTTT.

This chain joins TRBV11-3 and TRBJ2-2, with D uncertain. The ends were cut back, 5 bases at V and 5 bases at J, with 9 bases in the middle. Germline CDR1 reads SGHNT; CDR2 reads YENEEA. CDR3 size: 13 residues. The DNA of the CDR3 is TGTGCCAGCAGCCCGCAGTGGACCGGGGAGCTGTTTTTT. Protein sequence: CASSPQWTGELFF.

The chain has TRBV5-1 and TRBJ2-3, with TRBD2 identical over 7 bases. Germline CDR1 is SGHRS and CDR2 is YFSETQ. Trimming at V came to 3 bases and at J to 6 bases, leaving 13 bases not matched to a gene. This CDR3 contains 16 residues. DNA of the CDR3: TGCGCCAGCAGCTACGGGGGGACGGGAGTCCCTGATACGCAGTATTTT. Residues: CASSYGGTGVPDTQYF.

DNA for the CDR3: TGTGCCAGCAGTGCCGGACAGACAACTTATAATTCACCCCTCCACTTT. Amino acid sequence: CASSAGQTTYNSPLHF. This chain joins TRBV6-1 and TRBJ1-6, with D maybe TRBD1 (6 bases). The CDR3 has 16 amino acids. V dropped 4 bases and J dropped 4 bases, with 14 bases sitting between them. Germline values: CDR1 MNHNS, CDR2 SASEGT.

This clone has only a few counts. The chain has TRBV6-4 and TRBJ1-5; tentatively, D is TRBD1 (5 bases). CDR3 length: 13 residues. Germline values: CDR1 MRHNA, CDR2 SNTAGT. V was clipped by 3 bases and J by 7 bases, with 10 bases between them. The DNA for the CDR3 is TGTGCCAGCAGTGAAACCCGGGGGCAGCCCCAGCATTTT. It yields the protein CASSETRGQPQHF.

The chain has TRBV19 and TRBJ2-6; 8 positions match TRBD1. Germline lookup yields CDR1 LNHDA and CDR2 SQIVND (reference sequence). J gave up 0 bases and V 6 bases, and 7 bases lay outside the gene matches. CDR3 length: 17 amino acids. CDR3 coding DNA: TGTGCCAGTAGCCGAGACAGGGGTAGCTCTGGGGCCAACGTCCTGACTTTC. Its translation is CASSRDRGSSGANVLTF.

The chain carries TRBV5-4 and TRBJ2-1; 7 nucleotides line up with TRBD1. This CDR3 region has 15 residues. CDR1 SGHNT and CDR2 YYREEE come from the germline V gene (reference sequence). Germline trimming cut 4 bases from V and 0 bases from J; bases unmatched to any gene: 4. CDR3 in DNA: TGTGCCAGCAGCGCGGACAGGAACTCCTACAATGAGCAGTTCTTC. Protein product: CASSADRNSYNEQFF.